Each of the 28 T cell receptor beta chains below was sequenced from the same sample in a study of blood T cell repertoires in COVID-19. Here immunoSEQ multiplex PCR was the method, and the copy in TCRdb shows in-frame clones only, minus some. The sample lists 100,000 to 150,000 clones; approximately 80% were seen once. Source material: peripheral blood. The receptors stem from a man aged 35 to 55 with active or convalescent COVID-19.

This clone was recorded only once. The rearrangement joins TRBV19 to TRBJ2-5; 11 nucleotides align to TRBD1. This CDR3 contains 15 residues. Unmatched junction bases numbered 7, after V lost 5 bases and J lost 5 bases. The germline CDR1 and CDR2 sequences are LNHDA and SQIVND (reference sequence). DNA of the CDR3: TGTGCCAGTAGTGCGGGACAGGGGGTGGGTGAGACCCAGTACTTC. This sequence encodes CASSAGQGVGETQYF.

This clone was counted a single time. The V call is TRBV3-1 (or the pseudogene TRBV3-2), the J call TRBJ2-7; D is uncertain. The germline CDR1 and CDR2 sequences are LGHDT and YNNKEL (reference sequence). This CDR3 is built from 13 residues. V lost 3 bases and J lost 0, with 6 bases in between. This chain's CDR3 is CASSHPSSYEQYF. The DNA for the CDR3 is TGTGCCAGCAGCCACCCGAGCTCCTACGAGCAGTACTTC.

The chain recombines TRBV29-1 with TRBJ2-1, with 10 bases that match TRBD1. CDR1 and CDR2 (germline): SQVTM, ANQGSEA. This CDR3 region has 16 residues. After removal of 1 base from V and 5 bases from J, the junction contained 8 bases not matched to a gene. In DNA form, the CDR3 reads TGCAGCGTTGAAGTACGAGGGGGACAGGGGAACAATGAGCAGTTCTTC. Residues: CSVEVRGGQGNNEQFF.

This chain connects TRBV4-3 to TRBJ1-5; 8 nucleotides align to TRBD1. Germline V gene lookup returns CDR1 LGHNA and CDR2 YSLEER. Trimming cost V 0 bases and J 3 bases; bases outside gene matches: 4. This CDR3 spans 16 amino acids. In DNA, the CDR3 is TGCGCCAGCAGCCAAGATAGGGGACAGGTCAATCAGCCCCAGCATTTT. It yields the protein CASSQDRGQVNQPQHF.

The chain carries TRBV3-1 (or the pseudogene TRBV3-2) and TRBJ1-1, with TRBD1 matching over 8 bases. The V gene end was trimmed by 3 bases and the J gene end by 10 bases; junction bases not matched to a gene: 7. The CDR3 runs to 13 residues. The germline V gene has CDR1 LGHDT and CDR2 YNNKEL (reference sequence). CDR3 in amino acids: CASSHGDRSLAFF. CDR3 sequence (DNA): TGTGCCAGCAGCCATGGGGACAGGTCCTTAGCTTTCTTT.

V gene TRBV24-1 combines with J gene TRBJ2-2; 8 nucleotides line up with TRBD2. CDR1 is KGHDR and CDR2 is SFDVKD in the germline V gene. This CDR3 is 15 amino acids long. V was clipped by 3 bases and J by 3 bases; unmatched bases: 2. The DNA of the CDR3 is TGTGCCACCAGTGATCAGCGGGAGTACACCGGGGAGCTGTTTTTT. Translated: CATSDQREYTGELFF.

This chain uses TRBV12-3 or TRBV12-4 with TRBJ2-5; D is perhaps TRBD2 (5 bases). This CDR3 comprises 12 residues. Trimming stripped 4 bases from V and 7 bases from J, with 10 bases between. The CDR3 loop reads CASSSEGPTQYF. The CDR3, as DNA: TGTGCCAGCAGTTCAGAGGGCCCGACCCAGTACTTC.

CDR3 in DNA: TGTGCCACCAGCAGAGGGACAGGGGCGGATACGCAGTATTTT. It encodes CATSRGTGADTQYF. The V and J genes are TRBV15 and TRBJ2-3; TRBD1 matches at 9 bases. The CDR3 is 14 residues long. CDR1 is LNHNV, CDR2 YYDKDF, per germline (reference sequence). V lost 1 base to trimming and J lost 6 bases; unmatched junction nucleotides: 2.

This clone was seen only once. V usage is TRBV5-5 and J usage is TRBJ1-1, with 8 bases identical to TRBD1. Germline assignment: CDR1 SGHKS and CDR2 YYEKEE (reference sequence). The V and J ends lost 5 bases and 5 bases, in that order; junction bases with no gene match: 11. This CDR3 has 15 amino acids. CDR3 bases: TGTGCCAGCAGGACAGGGGACTGGGTAAGGACTGAAGCTTTCTTT. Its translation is CASRTGDWVRTEAFF.

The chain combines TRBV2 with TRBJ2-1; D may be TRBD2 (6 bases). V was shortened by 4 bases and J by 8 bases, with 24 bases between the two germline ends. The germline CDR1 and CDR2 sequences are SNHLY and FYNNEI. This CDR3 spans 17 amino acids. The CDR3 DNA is TGTGCCAGCAGTGTTGGATCGGGACTCCCCTCTCGGGATGAGCAGTTCTTC. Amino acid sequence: CASSVGSGLPSRDEQFF.

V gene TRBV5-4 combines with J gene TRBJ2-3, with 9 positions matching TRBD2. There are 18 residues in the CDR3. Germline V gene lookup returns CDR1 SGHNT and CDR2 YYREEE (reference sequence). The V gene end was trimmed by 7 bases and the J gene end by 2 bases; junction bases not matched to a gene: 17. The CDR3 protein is CASLRGPLAGAPTDTQYF. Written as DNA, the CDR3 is TGTGCCAGCCTAAGGGGACCCTTAGCGGGAGCTCCCACAGATACGCAGTATTTT.

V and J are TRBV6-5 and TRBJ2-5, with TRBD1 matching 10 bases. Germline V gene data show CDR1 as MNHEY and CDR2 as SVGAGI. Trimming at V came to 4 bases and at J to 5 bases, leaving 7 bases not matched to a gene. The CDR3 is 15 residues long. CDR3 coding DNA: TGTGCCAGCAGTTCCCGACAGGGGGCCGGGGAGACCCAGTACTTC. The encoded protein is CASSSRQGAGETQYF.

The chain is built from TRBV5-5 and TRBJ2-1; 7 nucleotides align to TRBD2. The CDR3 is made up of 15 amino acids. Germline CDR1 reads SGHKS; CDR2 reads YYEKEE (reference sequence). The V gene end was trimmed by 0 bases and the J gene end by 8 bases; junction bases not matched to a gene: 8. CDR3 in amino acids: CASSLGARENDEQFF. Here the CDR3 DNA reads TGTGCCAGCAGCTTGGGAGCGCGGGAGAATGATGAGCAGTTCTTC.

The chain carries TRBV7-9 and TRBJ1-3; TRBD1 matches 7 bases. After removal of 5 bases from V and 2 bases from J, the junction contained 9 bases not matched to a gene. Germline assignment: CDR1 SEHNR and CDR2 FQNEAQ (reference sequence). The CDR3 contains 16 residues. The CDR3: CASSPHRGGTGNTIYF. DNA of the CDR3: TGTGCCAGCAGCCCCCACAGGGGCGGAACTGGAAACACCATATATTTT.

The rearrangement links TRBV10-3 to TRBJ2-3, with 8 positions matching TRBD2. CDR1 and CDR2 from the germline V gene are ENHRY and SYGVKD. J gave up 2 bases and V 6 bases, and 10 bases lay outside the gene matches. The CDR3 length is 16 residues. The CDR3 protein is CAIRKSAGDNTDTQYF. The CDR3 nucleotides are TGTGCCATCAGGAAGTCAGCGGGAGATAACACAGATACGCAGTATTTT.

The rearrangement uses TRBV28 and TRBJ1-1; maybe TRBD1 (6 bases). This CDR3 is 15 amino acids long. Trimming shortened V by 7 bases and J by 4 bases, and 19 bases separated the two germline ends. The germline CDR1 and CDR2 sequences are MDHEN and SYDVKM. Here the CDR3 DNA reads TGTGCCAGCACCGAATGGAAAAGGGGGACCACTGAAGCTTTCTTT. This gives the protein CASTEWKRGTTEAFF.

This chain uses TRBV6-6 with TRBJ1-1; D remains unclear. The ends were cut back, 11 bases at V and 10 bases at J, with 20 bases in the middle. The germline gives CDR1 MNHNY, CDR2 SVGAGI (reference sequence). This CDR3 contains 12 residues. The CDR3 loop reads CASKQEGRRAFF. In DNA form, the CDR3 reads TGTGCCTCAAAACAAGAGGGAAGGAGAGCTTTCTTT.

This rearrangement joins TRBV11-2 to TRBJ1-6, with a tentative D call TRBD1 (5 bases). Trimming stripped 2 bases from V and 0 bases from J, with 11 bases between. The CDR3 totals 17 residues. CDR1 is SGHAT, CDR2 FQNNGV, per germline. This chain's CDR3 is CASSLIGANSYNSPLHF. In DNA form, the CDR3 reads TGTGCCAGCAGCTTAATAGGGGCTAACTCCTATAATTCACCCCTCCACTTT.

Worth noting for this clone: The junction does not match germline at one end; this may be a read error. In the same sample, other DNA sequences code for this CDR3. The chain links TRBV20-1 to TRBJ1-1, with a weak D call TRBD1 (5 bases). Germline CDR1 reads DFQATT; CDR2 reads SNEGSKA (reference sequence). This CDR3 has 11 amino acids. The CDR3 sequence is CSARDRTEAFF. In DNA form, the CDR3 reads TGCAGTGCCAGAGACAGAACTGAAGCTTTCTTT.

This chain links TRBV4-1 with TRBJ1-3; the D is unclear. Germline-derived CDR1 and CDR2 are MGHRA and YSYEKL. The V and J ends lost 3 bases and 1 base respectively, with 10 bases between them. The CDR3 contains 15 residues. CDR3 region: CASSQYSGSGNTIYF. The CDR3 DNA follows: TGCGCCAGCAGCCAGTACAGCGGGTCTGGAAACACCATATATTTT.

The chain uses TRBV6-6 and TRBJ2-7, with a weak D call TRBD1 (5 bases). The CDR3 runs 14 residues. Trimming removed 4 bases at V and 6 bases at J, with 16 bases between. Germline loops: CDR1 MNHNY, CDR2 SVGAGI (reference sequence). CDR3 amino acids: CASSSLAREGEQYF. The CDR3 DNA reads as TGTGCCAGCAGTTCCCTTGCCAGGGAAGGCGAGCAGTACTTC.

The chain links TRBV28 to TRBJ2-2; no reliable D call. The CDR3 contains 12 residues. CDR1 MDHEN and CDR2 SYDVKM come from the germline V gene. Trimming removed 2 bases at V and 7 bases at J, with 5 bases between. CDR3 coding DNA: TGTGCCAGCAGTTTACTTTACGGGGAGCTGTTTTTT. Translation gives CASSLLYGELFF.

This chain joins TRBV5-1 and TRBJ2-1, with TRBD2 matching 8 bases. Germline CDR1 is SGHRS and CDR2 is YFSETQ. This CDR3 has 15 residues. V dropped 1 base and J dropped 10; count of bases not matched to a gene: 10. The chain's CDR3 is CASSLTSSGSFEQFF. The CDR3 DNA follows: TGCGCCAGCAGCTTGACTTCCAGCGGGAGTTTCGAGCAGTTCTTC.

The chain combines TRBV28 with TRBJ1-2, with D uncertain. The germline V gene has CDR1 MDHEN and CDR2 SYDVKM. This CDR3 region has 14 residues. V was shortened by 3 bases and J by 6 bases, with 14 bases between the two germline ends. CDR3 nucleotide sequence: TGTGCCAGCAGTTTGTCCGTCTATCGGGATGGCTACACCTTC. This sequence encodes CASSLSVYRDGYTF.

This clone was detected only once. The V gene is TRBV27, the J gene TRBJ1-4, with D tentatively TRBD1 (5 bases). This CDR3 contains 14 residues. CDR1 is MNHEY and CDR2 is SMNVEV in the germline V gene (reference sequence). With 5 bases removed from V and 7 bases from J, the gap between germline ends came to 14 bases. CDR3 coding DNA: TGTGCCAGCAGTCTTCAGGGATCTGGTGAAAAACTGTTTTTT. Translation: CASSLQGSGEKLFF.

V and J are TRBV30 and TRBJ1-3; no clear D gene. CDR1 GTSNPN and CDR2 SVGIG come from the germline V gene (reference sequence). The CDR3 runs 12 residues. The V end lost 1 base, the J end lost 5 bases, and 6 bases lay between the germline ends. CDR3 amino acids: CAWSAFRNTIYF. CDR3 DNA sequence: TGTGCCTGGAGTGCTTTTAGAAACACCATATATTTT.

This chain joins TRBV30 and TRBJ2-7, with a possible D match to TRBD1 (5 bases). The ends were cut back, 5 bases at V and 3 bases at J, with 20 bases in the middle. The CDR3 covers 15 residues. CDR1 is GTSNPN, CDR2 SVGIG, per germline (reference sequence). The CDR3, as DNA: TGTGCCTGGTCCTTCCCGGACAAGTCCGACTACGAGCAGTACTTC. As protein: CAWSFPDKSDYEQYF.

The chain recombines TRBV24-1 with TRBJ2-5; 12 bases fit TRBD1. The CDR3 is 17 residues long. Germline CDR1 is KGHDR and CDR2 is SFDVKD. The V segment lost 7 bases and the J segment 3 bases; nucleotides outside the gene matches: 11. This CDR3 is CATSAPKGQGAEETQYF. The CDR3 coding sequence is TGTGCCACCAGCGCCCCGAAGGGACAGGGGGCAGAAGAGACCCAGTACTTC.